This T cell receptor (beta chain) was retrieved from a study of tumor and adjacent non-tumor tissue in lung cancer. A modified ARM-PCR protocol with three rounds of nested PCR amplified TCRbeta. TCRdb fed the multiplex PCR reads into MiXCR, producing one record per CDR3 protein. The table lists 94,000 or so distinct CDR3 sequences, around three quarters of them singletons. General study points: Tumor tissue had significantly higher TCR diversity than normal lung.

The V end was cut by 5 bases, the J end by 9 bases, with 23 bases between. This CDR3 comprises 16 residues. Germline loops: CDR1 SGHAT, CDR2 FQNNGV. Worth noting for this clonotype: Its matching antigen is unknown.

RNA was extracted from bulk tissue without any cell sorting. This non-tumor lung sample came from over 3 cm beyond the tumor edge. Chemotherapy-naive patients with new lung cancer underwent thoracic surgery in China, August–late 2014. The chain uses TRBV11-2 and TRBJ2-1; D is perhaps TRBD1 (6 bases). The clonotype was recovered from a woman aged 45-59 years with non-small cell lung cancer. Sequenced: distant non-tumor lung tissue. The CDR3 bases are TGTGCCAGCAGCCCAGGGATGCTAGGGGGAGTAGGTGAGCAGTTCTTC. Its protein product is CASSPGMLGGVGEQFF.